The entry below describes one T cell receptor beta chain. No antigen is known for it. Germline V gene lookup returns CDR1 SEHNR and CDR2 FQNEAQ (reference sequence). The CDR3 covers 14 residues. This sample stems from a study of Siglec-9 on CD8 T cells in melanoma. Study-level points and caveats: An effector memory CD8+ T-cell subset seemingly accumulating in melanoma was reportedly marked and regulated by Siglec-9.

Measured with immunoSEQ multiplex PCR; TCRdb has only the in-frame clones, and not every one. The repertoire includes around 35,000 clones, about 80% of them detected once, and approximately 1.8% sits in the top ten. Material for sequencing was Siglec-9- CD8+ T cells sorted from blood. This rearrangement joins TRBV7-9 to TRBJ2-5; TRBD1 aligns across 9 bases. The J call may be in error: the DNA end matches TRBJ2-7 better. The receptor's source is a human donor in good health. In DNA form, the CDR3 reads TGTGCCAGCAGCTCCCGGGACAGGGCCTACGAGCAGTACTTC. Translated: CASSSRDRAYEQYF.